This section outlines one T cell receptor beta chain sequence together with its context. This clonotype was seen repeatedly, ten times or more. It has no known antigen specificity. Base qualities are not at hand, and no much larger clone is one base apart. The entry originates in a study of T cells in Graves' hyperthyroidism and ophthalmopathy (dated by TCRdb to about 2019). About the investigation overall: Peripheral blood was collected at initial diagnosis, before any treatment. To identify TCR V-J signatures that set the groups apart, the researchers used a discovery cohort of 100 patients, made up of around 40 with Graves' ophthalmopathy and some 55 with stable Graves' hyperthyroidism. Prospective prediction of ophthalmopathy was tested in an independent validation cohort of fewer than 20 hyperthyroidism patients and 17 patients who later progressed to ophthalmopathy. For training and testing, the 100 patients in the discovery cohort were randomly divided in a 7:3 ratio. In addition, the study compared T-cell repertoires in thyroid tissue and in blood from roughly 6 Graves' hyperthyroidism patients. Following sampling, methimazole starting at 30 mg daily was given to hyperthyroidism patients, and high-dose intravenous methylprednisolone was given to ophthalmopathy patients. TCR Vbeta CDR3 sequencing of fewer than 150 peripheral blood samples (fewer than 45 ophthalmopathy, approximately 80 hyperthyroidism and approximately 17 progressor patients) is reported in the paper.

Stable Graves' hyperthyroidism was defined as the absence of progression to ophthalmopathy over 18 months of follow-up. Hyperthyroidism patients were newly diagnosed, had a disease duration of under 2 months, and were aged 18 to 65 years. Patients with uncontrolled infections, other autoimmune diseases, pregnancy or lactation were excluded. Diagnoses were based on clinical symptoms, serum thyroxine and TRAb, thyroid ultrasound and orbital computed tomography. Ficoll-Paque density gradient centrifugation was used to isolate PBMCs from approximately 10 ml of fresh peripheral blood. Trizol reagent was used to extract total RNA, and RNA quality was then checked on an Agilent 2100 Bioanalyzer. TCR beta CDR3 regions were amplified from RNA transcripts. The first round of RT-PCR for the TCR CDR3 was performed with the HTBI primer set and the Qiagen OneStep RT-PCR kit. The libraries were constructed in a second round of multiplex PCR and then size-selected and purified. Paired-end sequencing of the libraries was performed with 100 bp reads on an Illumina HiSeq2000. As for how the authors treated the data: Raw data were processed with SOAPnuke, discarding reads with adapters, uncalled bases, mean Phred below 15, or no exact constant-primer or identifier match. COPE v1.2.5 was used to merge high-quality paired reads, and clonotypes were defined as unique nucleotide sequences. MiTCR v1.1 was used to align the clonotypes against IMGT TRBV, TRBD and TRBJ reference segments. The analysis included only V-J combinations with a frequency above 0.0001, which together covered about 99% of the repertoires. A TCS score was defined as the ratio between F50 (clonal expansion) and ExV (chaos), using BLOSUM62-based TCRdist between CDR3 peptides within each V-J. Welch's t-statistics and random forest reduced 514 V-J features to roughly 13, which were used in a naive Bayes classifier (R e1071). TCRdb itself trimmed the public reads at Q25 with fastp, ran MiXCR and retained productive beta chains. Each CDR3 protein gets just one entry, which takes the most common genes and DNA from the rows behind it. Clone size and V and J calls follow TCRdb, not the original study. A total of hundreds of thousands of distinct CDR3 sequences appear in this sample, about a fifth of them only once. Clones ranked in the top ten supply about 4% of the sample.

Broad study findings and their caveats: In cross-validation, a model built on a 13 V-J signature told ophthalmopathy apart from stable hyperthyroidism with 87.88% sensitivity and approximately 81% specificity, and in testing the same model reached 80%/75%. No statistical method was used to fix the sample size in advance, and group allocation was not hidden from the investigators. In validation, the model predicted progression to ophthalmopathy a median of roughly 6.2 months before onset, with about 67% sensitivity and roughly 79% specificity. Most expanded thyroid clonotypes (frequency above 0.001) were also detected in blood, suggesting blood repertoires may reflect thyroid immune responses.

CDR1 is given as SGHTA and CDR2 as FQGNSA, both from the germline V gene. The germline ends are 15 bases apart after V is trimmed by 5 bases and J by 5 bases. The CDR3 covers 15 residues, taking in both the cysteine and the phenylalanine. This entry keeps only the CDR3 DNA: 45 bases, framed from base 1. Sequencing was done on a sample of blood. The receptor was derived from a woman under 30 with Graves' hyperthyroidism. The rearranged chain carries TRBV7-2 and TRBJ2-2; no D gene is confidently identified. The DNA sequence is given as TGTGCCAGCAGCCCCGACCTCGACCGGACCGGGGAGCTGTTTTTT. This encodes CASSPDLDRTGELFF.